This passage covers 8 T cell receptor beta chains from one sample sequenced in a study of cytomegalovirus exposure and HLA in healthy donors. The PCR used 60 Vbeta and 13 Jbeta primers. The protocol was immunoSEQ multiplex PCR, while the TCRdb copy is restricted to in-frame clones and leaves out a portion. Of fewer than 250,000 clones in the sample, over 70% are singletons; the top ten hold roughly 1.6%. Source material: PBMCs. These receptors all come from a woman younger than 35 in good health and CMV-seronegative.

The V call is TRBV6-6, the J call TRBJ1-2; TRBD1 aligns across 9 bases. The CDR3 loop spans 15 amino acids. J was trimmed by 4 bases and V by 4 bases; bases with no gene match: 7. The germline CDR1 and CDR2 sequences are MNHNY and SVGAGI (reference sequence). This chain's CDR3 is CASSSQTGGGYGYTF. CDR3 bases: TGTGCCAGCAGTTCTCAAACAGGGGGCGGCTATGGCTACACCTTC.

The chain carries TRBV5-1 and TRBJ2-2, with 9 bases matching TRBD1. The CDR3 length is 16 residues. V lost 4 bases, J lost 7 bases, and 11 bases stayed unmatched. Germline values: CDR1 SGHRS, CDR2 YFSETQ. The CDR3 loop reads CASSPTLTGGYGELFF. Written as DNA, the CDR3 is TGCGCCAGCAGCCCCACCTTGACAGGGGGATACGGGGAGCTGTTTTTT.

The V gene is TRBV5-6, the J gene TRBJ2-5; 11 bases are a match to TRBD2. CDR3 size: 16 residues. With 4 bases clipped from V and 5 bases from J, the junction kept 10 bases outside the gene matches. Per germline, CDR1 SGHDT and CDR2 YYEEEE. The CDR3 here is CASSHRLAGGWETQYF. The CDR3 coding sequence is TGTGCCAGCAGCCACCGATTAGCGGGAGGGTGGGAGACCCAGTACTTC.

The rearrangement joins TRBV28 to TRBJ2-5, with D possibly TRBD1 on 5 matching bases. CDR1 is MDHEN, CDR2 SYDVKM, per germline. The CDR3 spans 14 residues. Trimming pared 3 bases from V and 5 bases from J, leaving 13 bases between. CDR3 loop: CASSFYQGWETQYF. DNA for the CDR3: TGTGCCAGCAGTTTCTACCAGGGTTGGGAGACCCAGTACTTC.

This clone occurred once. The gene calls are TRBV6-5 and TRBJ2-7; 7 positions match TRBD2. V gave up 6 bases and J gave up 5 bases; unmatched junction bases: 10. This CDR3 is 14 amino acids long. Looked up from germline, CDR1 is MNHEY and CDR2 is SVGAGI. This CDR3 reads CASRRRDGRNEQYF. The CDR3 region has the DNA TGTGCCAGCAGACGAAGGGACGGGAGGAACGAGCAGTACTTC.

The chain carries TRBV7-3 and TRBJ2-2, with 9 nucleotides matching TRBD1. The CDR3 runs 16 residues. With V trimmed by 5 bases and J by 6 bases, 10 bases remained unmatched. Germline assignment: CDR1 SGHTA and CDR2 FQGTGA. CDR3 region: CASSLMGDRVSGELFF. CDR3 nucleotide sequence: TGTGCCAGCAGCCTAATGGGGGACAGGGTTTCCGGGGAGCTGTTTTTT.

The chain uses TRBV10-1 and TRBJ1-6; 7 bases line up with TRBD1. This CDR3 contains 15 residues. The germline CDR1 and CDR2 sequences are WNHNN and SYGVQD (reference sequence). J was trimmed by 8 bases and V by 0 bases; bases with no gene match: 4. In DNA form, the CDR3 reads TGCGCCAGCAGTGAGTCTTACAGGGGTTATTCACCCCTCCACTTT. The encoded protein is CASSESYRGYSPLHF.

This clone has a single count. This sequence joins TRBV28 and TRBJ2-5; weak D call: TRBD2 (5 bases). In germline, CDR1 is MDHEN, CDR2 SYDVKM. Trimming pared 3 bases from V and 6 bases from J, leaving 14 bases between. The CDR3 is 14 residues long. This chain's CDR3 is CASSFVLEFKTQYF. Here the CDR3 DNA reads TGTGCCAGCAGTTTTGTACTAGAGTTTAAGACCCAGTACTTC.